What follows describes a single T cell receptor beta chain. The sample originates from a study of shared clonotypes between healthy human individuals. Per germline, CDR1 LGHNA and CDR2 YSLEER. The CDR3 contains 15 residues. Trimming took off 1 base at V and 8 bases at J, with 15 bases between the two ends. TCRdb's table, derived via immunoSEQ multiplex PCR, lists solely in-frame clones and lacks some. This table holds about 510,000 clones, approximately 79% found once. V usage is TRBV4-3 and J usage is TRBJ2-1; D may be TRBD2 (5 bases). This receptor was taken from a woman aged 40 to 50 in good health. Some clones in this sample may be carry-over from other donors' samples. The source material was PBMCs. This CDR3 is CASSQVVARADEQFF. CDR3 bases: TGCGCCAGCAGCCAAGTGGTGGCGAGGGCGGATGAGCAGTTCTTC.